This is a list of T cell receptor beta chains from one sample in a study of technical replicates of blood from several donors. Method: immunoSEQ multiplex PCR; TCRdb's copy keeps in-frame clones and lacks some. The table has tens of thousands of clones, roughly 94% seen once. The sequencing input was T cells isolated from PBMCs. Receptors were obtained from a human donor in good health. Both conserved end residues are part of each CDR3. D genes are given only for firm matches.

V: TRBV2; D: -; J: TRBJ2-7; DNA: TGTGCCAGCCACGGCGGGACAGTCAATACAATCGAGCAGTACTTC; CDR3: CASHGGTVNTIEQYF
V: TRBV9; D: -; J: TRBJ1-5; DNA: TGTGCCAGCAGCCCCCGCGATGGGGCTTATCAGCCCCAGCATTTT; CDR3: CASSPRDGAYQPQHF
V: TRBV7-9; D: -; J: TRBJ1-1; DNA: TGTGCCAGCAGCCCCGGGGGGGAGAACACTGAAGCTTTCTTT; CDR3: CASSPGGENTEAFF
V: TRBV19; D: -; J: TRBJ1-4; DNA: TGTGCCAGCTCAACACCAGCAACTAATGAAAAACTGTTTTTT; CDR3: CASSTPATNEKLFF
V: TRBV5-1; D: -; J: TRBJ2-7; DNA: TGCGCCAGCAAGTTGAAGTCGGGGGGCAGCGACGAGCAGTACTTC; CDR3: CASKLKSGGSDEQYF
V: TRBV30; D: -; J: TRBJ2-5; DNA: TGTGCCTGGGGACTCGGGGAGACCCAGTACTTC; CDR3: CAWGLGETQYF
V: TRBV20-1; D: -; J: TRBJ1-2; DNA: TGCAGTGCCACCATCTCTGACAGCCCAACCTTC; CDR3: CSATISDSPTF
V: TRBV6-5; D: -; J: TRBJ1-2; DNA: TGTGCCAGCAGTTTAACGACAGCCTATGGCTACACCTTC; CDR3: CASSLTTAYGYTF
V: TRBV7-2; D: -; J: TRBJ2-7; DNA: TGTGCCAGCAGCTCCCCGGGGGTTCGGTACGAGCAGTACTTC; CDR3: CASSSPGVRYEQYF
V: TRBV6-1; D: -; J: TRBJ2-5; DNA: TGTGCCAGCAGTGAAGCGTGGCGGAAAGAGACCCAGTACTTC; CDR3: CASSEAWRKETQYF
V: TRBV15; D: TRBD1; J: TRBJ1-5; DNA: TGTGCCACCAGCAGGGCGACAGGGGTGGGTCAGCCCCAGCATTTT; CDR3: CATSRATGVGQPQHF